This is a list of T cell receptor beta chains from one sample in a study of blood T cell repertoires in COVID-19. The table came from immunoSEQ multiplex PCR; TCRdb's copy has only in-frame clones and leaves some out. The repertoire includes around 190,000 clones, 80% to 85% of them detected once, and under 4% sits in the top ten. The sequenced sample consisted of PBMCs or T cells enriched from blood (not recorded which). Receptors were obtained from a woman aged 25 to 39 who had been exposed to COVID-19. Each CDR3 is given with its conserved first and last residue. The D gene is left open where the match is weak. Expanded clones get a size class; other rows say once, few or many, or leave the size out.

CDR3: CASSLRQINTEAFF
DNA: TGTGCCAGCAGCTTAAGACAGATTAACACTGAAGCTTTCTTT
J: TRBJ1-1
D: -
V: TRBV7-8
size: few

CDR3: CASSETGQGPYYEQYF
DNA: TGCGCCAGCAGTGAGACTGGACAGGGGCCCTACTACGAGCAGTACTTC
J: TRBJ2-7
D: TRBD1
V: TRBV10-1
size: -

CDR3: CASSSLADRANTEAFF
DNA: TGTGCCAGCAGCTCACTCGCTGACAGGGCGAACACTGAAGCTTTCTTT
J: TRBJ1-1
D: TRBD1
V: TRBV7-9
size: -

CDR3: CASSLGQGQDSPLHF
DNA: TGTGCCAGCAGCTTAGGACAGGGGCAGGATTCACCCCTCCACTTT
J: TRBJ1-6
D: TRBD1
V: TRBV13
size: -

CDR3: CASSMITGGNTEAFF
DNA: TGTGCCAGTAGTATGATAACAGGGGGCAACACTGAAGCTTTCTTT
J: TRBJ1-1
D: TRBD1
V: TRBV19
size: once

CDR3: CASSPRGQETQYF
DNA: TGTGCCAGCAGCCCCAGGGGGCAAGAGACCCAGTACTTC
J: TRBJ2-5
D: TRBD1
V: TRBV9
size: few

CDR3: CASSPRGAPYNEQFF
DNA: TGCGCCAGCAGCCCCCGGGGGGCCCCCTACAATGAGCAGTTCTTC
J: TRBJ2-1
D: -
V: TRBV5-1
size: -

CDR3: CASSQDIAAAPNQPQHF
DNA: TGCGCCAGCAGCCAAGATATCGCGGCCGCACCTAATCAGCCCCAGCATTTT
J: TRBJ1-5
D: -
V: TRBV4-1
size: -

CDR3: CASSPGRGVGMNTEAFF
DNA: TGTGCCAGCTCACCGGGCAGGGGCGTTGGTATGAACACTGAAGCTTTCTTT
J: TRBJ1-1
D: -
V: TRBV18
size: -

CDR3: CASSFTSEAFF
DNA: TGTGCCAGCAGCTTTACATCTGAAGCTTTCTTT
J: TRBJ1-1
D: -
V: TRBV5-6
size: -

CDR3: CASSLISSNEQFF
DNA: TGTGCCAGCAGCTTAATCTCTTCCAATGAGCAGTTCTTC
J: TRBJ2-1
D: -
V: TRBV7-3
size: -

CDR3: CASRGTGVTGELFF
DNA: TGTGCCAGCAGGGGTACAGGGGTCACCGGGGAGCTGTTTTTT
J: TRBJ2-2
D: TRBD1
V: TRBV7-9
size: -

CDR3: CASTFREGSSVGYTF
DNA: TGTGCCAGCACCTTCCGAGAGGGTAGCTCGGTAGGCTACACCTTC
J: TRBJ1-2
D: -
V: TRBV6-5
size: once

CDR3: CASRLVPFDSPYGYTF
DNA: TGTGCAAGTCGCTTAGTTCCCTTTGACAGTCCTTATGGCTACACCTTC
J: TRBJ1-2
D: -
V: TRBV12-2
size: -

CDR3: CASSLERGGTEAFF
DNA: TGTGCCAGCAGCTTAGAAAGGGGAGGGACTGAAGCTTTCTTT
J: TRBJ1-1
D: -
V: TRBV7-2
size: -

CDR3: CASSALGPTEAFF
DNA: TGTGCCAGCAGTGCCTTGGGGCCCACTGAAGCTTTCTTT
J: TRBJ1-1
D: -
V: TRBV6-4
size: -

CDR3: CASMGLAGGTDTQYF
DNA: TGTGCCAGCATGGGACTAGCGGGGGGGACAGATACGCAGTATTTT
J: TRBJ2-3
D: TRBD2
V: TRBV2
size: -

CDR3: CAWSEQGDGYTF
DNA: TGTGCCTGGAGTGAACAAGGGGATGGCTACACCTTC
J: TRBJ1-2
D: -
V: TRBV30
size: -

CDR3: CASSPVFLPPDTEAFF
DNA: TGTGCCAGCTCACCAGTCTTCCTACCACCGGACACTGAAGCTTTCTTT
J: TRBJ1-1
D: -
V: TRBV18
size: -

CDR3: CASRLAGHTDTQYF
DNA: TGTGCCAGCAGATTAGCGGGGCACACAGATACGCAGTATTTT
J: TRBJ2-3
D: TRBD2
V: TRBV6-5
size: once

CDR3: CASNKGGAVLSYEQYF
DNA: TGTGCCAGCAACAAAGGGGGGGCGGTCCTTTCCTACGAGCAGTACTTC
J: TRBJ2-7
D: -
V: TRBV5-6
size: -

CDR3: CASSLELSAETQYF
DNA: TGTGCCAGCAGCTTGGAACTGTCCGCGGAGACCCAGTACTTC
J: TRBJ2-5
D: -
V: TRBV5-5
size: -

CDR3: CASSKNLPGQGCEQYF
DNA: TGTGCCAGCAGCAAAAATCTTCCGGGACAGGGGTGCGAGCAGTACTTC
J: TRBJ2-7
D: -
V: TRBV21-1
size: -

CDR3: CASSLGAPIFNQPQHF
DNA: TGTGCCAGCAGCTTGGGGGCTCCGATCTTTAATCAGCCCCAGCATTTT
J: TRBJ1-5
D: -
V: TRBV5-6
size: -

CDR3: CAAQTGTHTGELFF
DNA: TGTGCCGCGCAAACAGGGACCCACACCGGGGAGCTGTTTTTT
J: TRBJ2-2
D: -
V: TRBV24-1
size: -

CDR3: CASSITSSYNSPLHF
DNA: TGTGCCAGTAGTATCACGAGCTCCTATAATTCACCCCTCCACTTT
J: TRBJ1-6
D: -
V: TRBV19
size: -

CDR3: CASSPGGTSYGYTF
DNA: TGTGCCAGCAGCCCAGGGGGGACGAGCTATGGCTACACCTTC
J: TRBJ1-2
D: TRBD1
V: TRBV13
size: -

CDR3: CATQQRANQPQHF
DNA: TGTGCCACCCAACAGAGGGCGAATCAGCCCCAGCATTTT
J: TRBJ1-5
D: -
V: TRBV24-1
size: -

CDR3: CASSFSGSNQPQHF
DNA: TGTGCCAGCAGTTTCAGCGGTAGCAATCAGCCCCAGCATTTT
J: TRBJ1-5
D: -
V: TRBV27
size: -

CDR3: CAWLGPGRGNTEAFF
DNA: TGTGCCTGGTTGGGGCCAGGGCGCGGGAACACTGAAGCTTTCTTT
J: TRBJ1-1
D: -
V: TRBV30
size: -

CDR3: CASSQGRGLGETQYF
DNA: TGCGCCAGCAGCCAAGGCCGGGGACTAGGGGAGACCCAGTACTTC
J: TRBJ2-5
D: TRBD2
V: TRBV4-1
size: -

CDR3: CASSQAPGRGGYNEQFF
DNA: TGCGCCAGCAGCCAAGCGCCGGGGCGGGGGGGATACAATGAGCAGTTCTTC
J: TRBJ2-1
D: TRBD2
V: TRBV4-3
size: -

CDR3: CASSVPGLAGVNTGELFF
DNA: TGTGCCAGTAGTGTACCGGGACTAGCGGGGGTGAACACCGGGGAGCTGTTTTTT
J: TRBJ2-2
D: TRBD2
V: TRBV19
size: -

CDR3: CAWSTARGSTDTQYF
DNA: TGTGCCTGGAGCACCGCTCGGGGGAGCACAGATACGCAGTATTTT
J: TRBJ2-3
D: -
V: TRBV30
size: once

CDR3: CASSHRQGLNTEAFF
DNA: TGTGCCAGCAGCCACAGACAGGGTCTCAACACTGAAGCTTTCTTT
J: TRBJ1-1
D: TRBD1
V: TRBV14
size: -

CDR3: CASSYAGLNTEAFF
DNA: TGTGCCAGCAGTTACGCAGGGTTGAACACTGAAGCTTTCTTT
J: TRBJ1-1
D: -
V: TRBV6-5
size: -

CDR3: CATRGGNTEAFF
DNA: TGTGCCACAAGGGGAGGAAACACTGAAGCTTTCTTT
J: TRBJ1-1
D: -
V: TRBV19
size: -

CDR3: CAGSYRASNQPQHF
DNA: TGTGCCGGTTCTTACAGGGCAAGCAATCAGCCCCAGCATTTT
J: TRBJ1-5
D: -
V: TRBV28
size: -

CDR3: CASSLYGGEKETQYF
DNA: TGTGCCAGCAGTTTATACGGGGGGGAAAAAGAGACCCAGTACTTC
J: TRBJ2-5
D: TRBD2
V: TRBV27
size: once

CDR3: CASSHTGNTGELFF
DNA: TGTGCCAGCAGCCATACGGGTAACACCGGGGAGCTGTTTTTT
J: TRBJ2-2
D: -
V: TRBV7-7
size: -

CDR3: CASRVAGGRGGELFF
DNA: TGTGCCAGCAGGGTAGCGGGGGGGCGAGGCGGGGAGCTGTTTTTT
J: TRBJ2-2
D: TRBD2
V: TRBV2
size: -

CDR3: CASSFRGQGSPLHF
DNA: TGTGCCAGCAGCTTCAGGGGGCAGGGTTCACCCCTCCACTTT
J: TRBJ1-6
D: TRBD1
V: TRBV5-4
size: -

CDR3: CASSYASGGEKLFF
DNA: TGTGCCAGCAGTTACGCGTCAGGGGGCGAAAAACTGTTTTTT
J: TRBJ1-4
D: TRBD1
V: TRBV6-5
size: -